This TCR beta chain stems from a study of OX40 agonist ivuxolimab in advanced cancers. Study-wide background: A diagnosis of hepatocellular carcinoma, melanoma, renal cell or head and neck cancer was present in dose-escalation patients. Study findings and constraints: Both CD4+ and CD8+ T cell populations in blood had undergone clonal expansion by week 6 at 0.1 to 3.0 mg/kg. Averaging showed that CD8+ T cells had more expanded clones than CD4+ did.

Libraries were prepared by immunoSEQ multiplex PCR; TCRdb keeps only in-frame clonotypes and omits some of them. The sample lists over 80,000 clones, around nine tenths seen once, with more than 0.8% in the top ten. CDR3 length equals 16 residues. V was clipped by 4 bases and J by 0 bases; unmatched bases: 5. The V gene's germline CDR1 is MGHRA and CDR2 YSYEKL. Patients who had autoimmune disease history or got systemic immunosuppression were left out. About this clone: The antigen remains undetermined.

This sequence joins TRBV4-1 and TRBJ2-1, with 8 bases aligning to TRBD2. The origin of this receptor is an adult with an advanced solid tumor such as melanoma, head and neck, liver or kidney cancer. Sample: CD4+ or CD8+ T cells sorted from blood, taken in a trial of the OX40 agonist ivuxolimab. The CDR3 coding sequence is TGCGCCAGCAGCCGACTAGCGATTCACTCCTACAATGAGCAGTTCTTC. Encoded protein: CASSRLAIHSYNEQFF.